This TCR beta chain was identified during a study of blood T cell repertoires in COVID-19. Study-wide context: In each case, the material was cDNA or gDNA derived from T cells, B-cell-depleted T cells, or PBMCs.

Germline assignment: CDR1 DFQATT and CDR2 SNEGSKA (reference sequence). This CDR3 has 15 amino acids. V was pared by 3 bases and J by 5 bases, with 8 bases of the junction left unmatched. In the authors' methods: The authors estimated nucleated cell counts from reference gene primer amplification. The data were produced by immunoSEQ multiplex PCR, yet TCRdb's version contains in-frame clones alone and is incomplete. For V, J and clone size, that table is used; D and trimming come from the DNA. The sample comprises under 80,000 clones, approximately 80% of which are singletons, and under 6% rests with the top ten.

The rearrangement joins TRBV20-1 to TRBJ1-4; 8 bases fit TRBD1. Sequencing was carried out using peripheral blood. This clonotype was sampled from a man aged 65-85 years with acute or convalescent COVID-19. The CDR3 sequence: CSASPDRAYNEKLFF. The CDR3 nucleotides are TGCAGTGCTAGTCCGGACAGGGCCTACAATGAAAAACTGTTTTTT.